This is a list of T cell receptor beta chains from one sample in a study of blood T cell repertoires in COVID-19. Sequenced by immunoSEQ multiplex PCR; TCRdb stores in-frame clones only, minus some. The sample has 110,000 or so clones, roughly 80% seen once; the top ten hold about 20%. The sequencing sample was made of peripheral blood. The receptor source for this set is a woman aged 60 to 75 with acute or convalescent COVID-19. The CDR3 runs from the conserved cysteine through the conserved F or W. Fields, in order: V gene, D gene, CDR3 protein. The D gene is left open where the match is weak.

TRBV4-1 | . | CASSQEITNEQFF
TRBV3-1/TRBV3-2 | . | CASSLQPGRGAFF
TRBV5-6 | . | CASSQLLGTTSGPQHF
TRBV9 | . | CASSGWGNTQYF
TRBV28 | TRBD2 | CASSTSGGYEQYF
TRBV29-1 | . | CSVEGDTQYF
TRBV7-9 | . | CASLMVRGGSNTGELFF
TRBV12-5 | TRBD1 | CASGFLRGWDSPLHF
TRBV3-1/TRBV3-2 | . | CASSQGGAYSPLHF
TRBV6-2/TRBV6-3 | . | CASSYLMTHTISYEQYF
TRBV4-2 | TRBD1 | CASSRPGTGIQETQYF
TRBV6-1 | . | CASSGLSGLSGSPLHF
TRBV7-6 | TRBD1 | CASSPGGASNQPQHF
TRBV6-5 | TRBD1 | CASSKTGSNQPQHF
TRBV7-2 | TRBD1 | CASSSQGAPFYGYTF
TRBV20-1 | . | CSASYVAGGTDTQYF
TRBV4-1 | . | CASSQGAGQNTEAFF
TRBV10-2 | . | CASTTGPGPNTEAFF
TRBV3-1/TRBV3-2 | TRBD2 | CASSPSLSGRASEQYF
TRBV28 | . | CASSITGEAFF
TRBV5-5 | TRBD2 | CASSFLVGAGETQYF
TRBV27 | . | CASFRGGYGYTF
TRBV7-9 | . | CASSRGAAPSGANVLTF
TRBV19 | TRBD2 | CARGDGTSGRAVHEQYF